This record covers a single TCR beta chain. The antigen remains unidentified. The data were produced by immunoSEQ multiplex PCR, yet TCRdb's version contains in-frame clones alone and is incomplete. The sample includes some 2,100 clones, roughly nine tenths seen only once; the top ten take roughly 19%. The data are from a study of T cell therapy after organ transplantation. Study-wide results and limits: Endogenous clonotypes not in therapy products appeared after therapy alongside transferred ones.

V lost 1 base and J lost 2; bases outside the gene matches: 8. This CDR3 is built from 16 residues. CDR1 and CDR2 (germline): MDHEN, SYDVKM. This specimen was CD8+ T cells from blood, taken before autologous CMV-specific T cell therapy. This sequence joins TRBV28 and TRBJ2-7, with 7 bases matching TRBD2. The TCR comes from a human patient who had received a solid organ transplant and had CMV disease. The CDR3 loop is CASSLFVASGTYEQYF. The CDR3 region has the DNA TGTGCCAGCAGTTTATTCGTCGCTAGCGGAACCTACGAGCAGTACTTC. Using reference TRBV28 and TRBJ2-7 for the parts outside the CDR3, the full variable domain is DVKVTQSSRYLVKRTGEKVFLECVQDMDHENMFWYRQDPGLGLRLIYFSYDVKMKEKGDIPEGYSVSREKKERFSLILESASTNQTSMYLCASSLFVASGTYEQYFGPGTRLTVT.